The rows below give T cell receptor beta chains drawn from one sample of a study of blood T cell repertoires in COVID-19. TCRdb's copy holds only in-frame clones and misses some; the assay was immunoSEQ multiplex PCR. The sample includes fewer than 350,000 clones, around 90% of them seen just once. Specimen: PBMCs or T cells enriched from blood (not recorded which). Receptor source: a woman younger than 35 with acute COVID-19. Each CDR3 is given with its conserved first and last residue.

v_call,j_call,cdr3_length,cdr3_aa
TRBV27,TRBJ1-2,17,CASSLTGGTPFNYGYTF
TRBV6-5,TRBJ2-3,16,CASSLLRDRITDTQYF
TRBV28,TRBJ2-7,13,CASWGHLQGEQYF
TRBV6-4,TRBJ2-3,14,CTSSDSGGTDTQYF
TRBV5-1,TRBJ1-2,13,CASSPDRVYGYTF
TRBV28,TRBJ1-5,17,CASSRPGTVYSNQPQHF
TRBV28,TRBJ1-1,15,CASRQGFTLNTEAFF
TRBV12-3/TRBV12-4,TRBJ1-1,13,CASSLAGGAEAFF
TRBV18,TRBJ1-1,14,CASSPQGVDTEAFF
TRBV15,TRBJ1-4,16,CATSMARERTNEKLFF
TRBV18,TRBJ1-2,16,CASSPGTGGRGYGYTF
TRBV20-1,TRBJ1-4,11,CSAHLSKKLFF
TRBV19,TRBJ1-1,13,CASRLTANTEAFF
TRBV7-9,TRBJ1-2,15,CASSLPRTGYYGYTF
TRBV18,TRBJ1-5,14,CASSPTGINQPQHF
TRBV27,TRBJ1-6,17,CASSLDTGGASNSPLHF
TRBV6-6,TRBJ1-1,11,CASIREAEAFF
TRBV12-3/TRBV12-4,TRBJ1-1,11,CASRRTGVIFF
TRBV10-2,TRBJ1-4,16,CASSVSGTGLNEKLFF
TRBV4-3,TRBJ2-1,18,CASSQEGGLAGGLNEQFF